The rows below give T cell receptor beta chains drawn from one sample of a study of shared clonotypes between healthy human individuals. Data came from immunoSEQ multiplex PCR; TCRdb stores just in-frame clones and leaves some out. Of around 2.5 million clones detected, over 85% appear once; the ten largest clones hold 0.36%. The sequencing input was naive CD4+ T cells from PBMCs. The receptors were gathered from a young man in good health. Some clones in this sample may be carry-over from other donors' samples. Each CDR3 is given with its conserved first and last residue. The D gene is left open where the match is weak. Expanded clones are given a class, and other clones once, few, many or no size at all.

TRBJ2-5	-	TRBV27	-	TGTGCCAGCCAGGCTGTGGGAGCCTACCAAGAGACCCAGTACTTC	CASQAVGAYQETQYF
TRBJ1-2	TRBD1	TRBV15	-	TGTGCCACCAGCAGAGACCATGCCGGGACAGGTAATGGCTGCACCTTC	CATSRDHAGTGNGCTF
TRBJ2-5	-	TRBV28	few	TGTGCCAGCAGTTACCAAGAGACCCAGTACTTC	CASSYQETQYF
TRBJ2-1	-	TRBV5-4	-	TGTGCCAGCAGCTCGGGGGCTAACAATGAGCAGTTCTTC	CASSSGANNEQFF
TRBJ1-2	-	TRBV7-3	-	TGTGCCAGCAGCTTGGGCCCGGGACAATTGTTTGGCTACACCTTC	CASSLGPGQLFGYTF
TRBJ2-1	-	TRBV27	-	TGTGCCAGCAGTCTCTTTTACAATGAGCAGTTCTTC	CASSLFYNEQFF
TRBJ2-7	-	TRBV6-1	-	TGTGCCAGCAGTGTGGGACCTTCCTACGAGCAGTACTTC	CASSVGPSYEQYF
TRBJ2-1	TRBD1	TRBV5-1	-	TGCGCCAGCAGCTTGGCCGCAGGGGGACATTGGGACAATGAGCAGTTCTTC	CASSLAAGGHWDNEQFF
TRBJ2-1	-	TRBV5-1	-	TGCGCCAGCAGCTTGGCGACGGATTACAATGAGCAGTTCTTC	CASSLATDYNEQFF
TRBJ1-3	-	TRBV6-1	-	TGTGCCAGCAGTGTCCACGGGGGGCCTGGAAACACCATATATTTT	CASSVHGGPGNTIYF
TRBJ1-2	-	TRBV6-1	-	TGTGCCACCCCACCAGGGTTGTACTATGGCTACACCTTC	CATPPGLYYGYTF
TRBJ2-3	-	TRBV4-1	-	TGCGCCAGCAGCCGAGTAACCGGGACACTAAGCACAGATACGCAGTATTTT	CASSRVTGTLSTDTQYF
TRBJ2-3	TRBD2	TRBV29-1	-	TGCAGCGTGACCGGGACTAGCGGGAGTTTGGTCGGCACAGATACGCAGTATTTT	CSVTGTSGSLVGTDTQYF
TRBJ2-1	-	TRBV18	-	TGTGCCAGCTCCGAACCGGGGTCAAAGAGGGGCGATGAGCAGTTCTTC	CASSEPGSKRGDEQFF
TRBJ2-5	-	TRBV21-1	once	TGTGCCAGCAGCAACGCAGGGCAGGGGCTGTACCAAGAGACCCAGTACTTC	CASSNAGQGLYQETQYF
TRBJ1-2	-	TRBV4-1	once	TGCGCCAGCAGCCAAGAAGATAGGGAGAACTATGGCTACACCTTC	CASSQEDRENYGYTF
TRBJ2-1	TRBD1	TRBV6-8	-	TGTGCCAGCAGTTACTCGTTTCGAGGGGGCGGGTACAATGAGCAGTTCTTC	CASSYSFRGGGYNEQFF
TRBJ1-4	-	TRBV27	-	TGTGCCAGCAGACCCCTCACAACTAATGAAAAACTGTTTTTT	CASRPLTTNEKLFF
TRBJ2-3	TRBD2	TRBV5-1	once	TGCGCCAGCAGCTTAGGCGGGAGTAGCGGATATACGCAGTATTTT	CASSLGGSSGYTQYF
TRBJ2-2	TRBD2	TRBV7-3	-	TGTGCCAGCAGCTTCAGAACTAGCGGCGGACTAGCGGATAGAACCGGGGAGCTGTTTTTT	CASSFRTSGGLADRTGELFF
TRBJ1-2	-	TRBV6-5	-	TGTGCCAGCCGGGAGGTTTATGGCTACACCTTC	CASREVYGYTF
TRBJ2-2	TRBD1	TRBV9	-	TGTGCCAGCAGCCGACCGACAGGGGAAATCGGGGAGCTGTTTTTT	CASSRPTGEIGELFF
TRBJ1-1	TRBD1	TRBV28	-	TGTGCCAGCAGTTCTCCGGGACAGACGAACACTGAAGCTTTCTTT	CASSSPGQTNTEAFF
TRBJ1-3	-	TRBV10-3	few	TGTGCCATCAGTTGGACCTCTGGAAACACCATATATTTT	CAISWTSGNTIYF
TRBJ2-3	TRBD2	TRBV19	-	TGTGCCAGTAGTCCCAGCGGGAGAGCCACAGATACGCAGTATTTT	CASSPSGRATDTQYF
TRBJ2-7	TRBD2	TRBV9	-	TGTGCCAGCAGCGTTAGTAGCGGGAGTTCCTACGAGCAGTACTTC	CASSVSSGSSYEQYF
TRBJ2-1	-	TRBV6-5	-	TGTGCCAGCGCCATTAGACCCCATCAGGGGCAGTTCTTC	CASAIRPHQGQFF
TRBJ1-1	-	TRBV5-1	-	TGCGCCAGCAGCTTGACCGCGGAGAACACTGAAGCTTTCTTT	CASSLTAENTEAFF
TRBJ2-1	-	TRBV30	-	TGTGCCTGGAGTGTACTTGGGAGGGGGCGGACCTACAATGAGCAGTTCTTC	CAWSVLGRGRTYNEQFF
TRBJ1-5	-	TRBV7-2	-	TGTGCCAGCAGCTTAGGGCATCCCTATAGCAATCAGCCCCAGCATTTT	CASSLGHPYSNQPQHF
TRBJ1-2	TRBD1	TRBV28	-	TGTGCCAGCAGCTCCCCCGGGACAGGGACCTCTTTTAACTATGGCTACACCTTC	CASSSPGTGTSFNYGYTF
TRBJ2-1	TRBD1	TRBV5-1	-	TGCGCCAGCAGCTCGACAGGGTCTGATGAGCAGTTCTTC	CASSSTGSDEQFF
TRBJ2-3	-	TRBV25-1	-	TGTGCCAGCAATGGGGCCCAGGCAGATACGCAGTATTTT	CASNGAQADTQYF
TRBJ2-1	TRBD2	TRBV6-4	-	TGTGCCAGCAGCCCGGGACTAGCGGGAGTATATGAGCAGTTCTTC	CASSPGLAGVYEQFF
TRBJ2-5	TRBD1	TRBV6-1	once	TGTGCCAGCACGGGGACAGGGAGGGAGACCCAGTACTTC	CASTGTGRETQYF
TRBJ2-7	TRBD2	TRBV28	-	TGTGCCAGCAGTTTCCCAGCGGGAGCCAACTACGAGCAGTACTTC	CASSFPAGANYEQYF
TRBJ1-5	-	TRBV2	-	TGTGCCAGCAGTGAATTGCGTAGCAATCAGCCCCAGCATTTT	CASSELRSNQPQHF
TRBJ2-3	-	TRBV7-9	-	TGTGCCAGCAGCTGGAAGGGAGATACGCAGTATTTT	CASSWKGDTQYF
TRBJ2-7	-	TRBV28	-	TGTGCCAGCAGCTACCGCTGGGCGGACCCGAGCTACGAGCAGTACTTC	CASSYRWADPSYEQYF
TRBJ1-2	TRBD1	TRBV28	-	TGTGCCAGCAGTTTATGGGCGGGCAGGGGGCATGGCTACACCTTC	CASSLWAGRGHGYTF
TRBJ1-2	-	TRBV28	-	TGTGCCAGCAGTTTAGGGGGTGAGGGCTACACCTTC	CASSLGGEGYTF
TRBJ2-1	TRBD1	TRBV9	-	TGTGCCAGCAGCGTAGAACAGGGGCCCTACAATGAGCAGTTCTTC	CASSVEQGPYNEQFF
TRBJ1-2	-	TRBV6-5	-	TGTGCCAGCAGGACCGATGGGGCCGTGGGGGGCTACACCTTC	CASRTDGAVGGYTF
TRBJ2-5	-	TRBV7-6	-	TGTGCCAGCAGCCGGCGACTTGGCCAAGAGACCCAGTACTTC	CASSRRLGQETQYF
TRBJ2-5	TRBD2	TRBV18	-	TGTGCCAGCTCACCACCGGGACTAGCGCGAGAGACCCAGTACTTC	CASSPPGLARETQYF
TRBJ2-2	TRBD1	TRBV5-6	-	TGTGCCAGCAGCTTGGTTCAGGGGGTTCCCGGGGAGCTGTTTTTT	CASSLVQGVPGELFF
TRBJ2-2	-	TRBV28	-	TGTGCCAGCATCCTGAGCAGGTCGAACACCGGGGAGCTGTTTTTT	CASILSRSNTGELFF
TRBJ1-1	-	TRBV19	few	TGTGCCAGTAGTAGCAGATCAGCCATGAACACTGAAGCTTTCTTT	CASSSRSAMNTEAFF